What follows are 11 T cell receptor beta chains derived from one specimen sequenced in a study of blood T cell repertoires in COVID-19. Method: immunoSEQ multiplex PCR; TCRdb's copy keeps in-frame clones and lacks some. The sample records tens of thousands of clones, 80% to 90% being singletons. The sample consisted of peripheral blood. All receptors come from a man in his fifties or sixties with acute or convalescent COVID-19.

The chain joins TRBV5-1 to TRBJ2-5; 8 bases are a match to TRBD2. This CDR3 has 15 residues. Germline CDR1 SGHRS, CDR2 YFSETQ. Trimming removed 6 bases from V and 1 base from J; junction bases left unmatched: 8. The CDR3 loop is CASNWAGGPQETQYF. CDR3 sequence (DNA): TGCGCCAGCAACTGGGCGGGGGGCCCCCAAGAGACCCAGTACTTC.

This clone was recorded only once. V and J are TRBV5-1 and TRBJ2-2; 8 nucleotides line up with TRBD2. This CDR3 is 17 amino acids long. V lost 2 bases, J lost 2 bases, and 8 bases stayed unmatched. The V gene's germline CDR1 is SGHRS and CDR2 YFSETQ. The CDR3 loop is CASSFSAGALNTGELFF. Written as DNA, the CDR3 is TGCGCCAGCAGCTTCTCAGCGGGGGCCTTAAACACCGGGGAGCTGTTTTTT.

CDR3 DNA: TGTGCCAGCAGCTTCCGGGTTTCAGATACGCAGTATTTT. Amino acid sequence: CASSFRVSDTQYF. The chain recombines TRBV5-4 with TRBJ2-3; D unclear. The CDR3 loop spans 13 amino acids. V lost 2 bases and J 4 bases, leaving 8 bases between the germline ends. The germline gives CDR1 SGHNT, CDR2 YYREEE (reference sequence).

The rearrangement uses TRBV9 and TRBJ2-7, with 14 bases aligning to TRBD2. Germline V gene lookup returns CDR1 SGDLS and CDR2 YYNGEE. V lost 4 bases to trimming and J lost 2 bases; unmatched junction nucleotides: 8. This CDR3 contains 17 residues. CDR3 loop: CASSSPGLAGDPYEQYF. The CDR3 nucleotides are TGTGCCAGCAGCTCCCCGGGACTAGCGGGGGATCCCTACGAGCAGTACTTC. Drawing the rest from reference TRBV9 and TRBJ2-7, the complete variable domain is DSGVTQTPKHLITATGQRVTLRCSPRSGDLSVYWYQQSLDQGLQFLIQYYNGEERAKGNILERFSAQQFPDLHSELNLSSLELGDSALYFCASSSPGLAGDPYEQYFGPGTRLTVT.

The chain couples TRBV24-1 to TRBJ1-4, with D maybe TRBD1 (6 bases). CDR3 length equals 17 residues. Germline assignment: CDR1 KGHDR and CDR2 SFDVKD. The V end was cut by 0 bases, the J end by 1 base, with 11 bases between. The CDR3 reads CATSDLQGRRTNEKLFF. The CDR3 nucleotides read TGTGCCACCAGTGATTTGCAGGGGCGGCGAACTAATGAAAAACTGTTTTTT.

The V call is TRBV15, the J call TRBJ1-2; D is undetermined. Trimming removed 0 bases from V and 7 bases from J, with 12 bases in between. The CDR3 has 14 residues. CDR1 LNHNV and CDR2 YYDKDF come from the germline V gene (reference sequence). The CDR3 bases are TGTGCCACCAGCAGAGAATCAGGATCAGGTGGCTACACCTTC. Its protein product is CATSRESGSGGYTF.

This clone was counted a few times. The chain links TRBV30 to TRBJ2-3; D is perhaps TRBD2 (6 bases). The germline gives CDR1 GTSNPN, CDR2 SVGIG (reference sequence). This CDR3 has 12 residues. The germline V and J ends were trimmed by 4 bases and 3 bases, with 8 bases remaining between them. For the CDR3, the DNA is TGTGCCTGGAACCGGGGGACAGATACGCAGTATTTT. It yields the protein CAWNRGTDTQYF.

The chain's CDR3 is CASSLESSYNSPLHF. In DNA, the CDR3 is TGTGCCAGCAGTTTAGAGAGCTCCTATAATTCACCCCTCCACTTT. The chain is built from TRBV27 and TRBJ1-6; D is unclear. CDR1 MNHEY and CDR2 SMNVEV come from the germline V gene (reference sequence). This CDR3 is 15 amino acids long. With 2 bases removed from V and 0 bases from J, the gap between germline ends came to 5 bases.

The V and J genes are TRBV6-5 and TRBJ2-5, with D perhaps matching TRBD1 (5 bases). V lost 2 bases to trimming and J lost 2 bases, with 12 bases between them. Germline V gives CDR1 MNHEY, CDR2 SVGAGI. CDR3 length: 15 amino acids. CDR3 protein: CASSYRRVNQETQYF. The CDR3 DNA is TGTGCCAGCAGTTACCGCAGGGTCAATCAAGAGACCCAGTACTTC.

The chain recombines TRBV7-3 with TRBJ2-3; D is unclear. Between the trimmed V and J ends, which lost 5 bases and 2 bases, there was a span of 8 bases. The CDR3 has 13 amino acids. Per the germline V gene, CDR1 is SGHTA and CDR2 is FQGTGA. The CDR3 loop reads CASSTKITDTQYF. For the CDR3, the DNA is TGTGCCAGCAGCACAAAAATCACAGATACGCAGTATTTT. The full variable domain, in which reference TRBV7-3 and TRBJ2-3 provide the parts outside the CDR3, is GAGVSQTPSNKVTEKGKYVELRCDPISGHTALYWYRQSLGQGPEFLIYFQGTGAADDSGLPNDRFFAVRPEGSVSTLKIQRTERGDSAVYLCASSTKITDTQYFGPGTRLTVL.

The chain links TRBV5-4 to TRBJ2-1; D not resolved. Germline CDR1 is SGHNT and CDR2 is YYREEE (reference sequence). CDR3 size: 14 residues. Between the trimmed V and J ends, which lost 0 bases and 9 bases, there was a span of 13 bases. The CDR3 loop is CASSLELAKSEQFF. The CDR3 DNA reads TGTGCCAGCAGCTTGGAGTTAGCTAAGAGTGAGCAGTTCTTC.